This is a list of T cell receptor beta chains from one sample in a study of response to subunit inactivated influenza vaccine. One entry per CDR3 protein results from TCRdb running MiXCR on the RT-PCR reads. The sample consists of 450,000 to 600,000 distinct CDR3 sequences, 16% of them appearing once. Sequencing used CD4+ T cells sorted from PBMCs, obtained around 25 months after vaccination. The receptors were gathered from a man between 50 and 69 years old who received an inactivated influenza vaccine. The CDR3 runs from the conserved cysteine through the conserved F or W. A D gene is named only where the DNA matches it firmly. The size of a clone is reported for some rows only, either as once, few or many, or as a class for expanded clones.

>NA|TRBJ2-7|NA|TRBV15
CATSVPGGEQYF
TGTGCCACCAGCGTCCCCGGGGGCGAGCAGTACTTC
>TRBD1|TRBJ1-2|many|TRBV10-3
CAISPGTGGGYTF
TGTGCCATCAGTCCCGGGACAGGGGGTGGCTACACCTTC
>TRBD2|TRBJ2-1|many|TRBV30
CAWWRGGPYNEQFF
TGTGCCTGGTGGCGGGGGGGTCCCTACAATGAGCAGTTCTTC
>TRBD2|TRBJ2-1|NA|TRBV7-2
CASSVSGRASNEQFF
TGTGCCAGCAGCGTTAGCGGGAGGGCGTCGAATGAGCAGTTCTTC
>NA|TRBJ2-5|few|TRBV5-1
CASSRSGPASEETQYF
TGCGCCAGCAGCCGCTCGGGGCCAGCCTCTGAGGAGACCCAGTACTTC
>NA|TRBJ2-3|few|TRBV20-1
CSARPAGSTDTQYF
TGCAGTGCCCGGCCGGCGGGGAGCACAGATACGCAGTATTTT
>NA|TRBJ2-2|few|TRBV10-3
CAISVTYAVTGELFF
TGTGCCATCAGCGTAACCTATGCGGTCACCGGGGAGCTGTTTTTT
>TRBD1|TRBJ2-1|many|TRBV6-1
CASRDRGQKDNQFF
TGTGCCAGCAGAGACAGGGGACAAAAAGATAACCAGTTCTTC
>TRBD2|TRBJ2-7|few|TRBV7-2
CASSLVRLANYEQYF
TGTGCCAGCAGCTTAGTTAGACTAGCAAACTACGAGCAGTACTTC
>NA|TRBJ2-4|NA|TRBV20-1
CSARDARFASKNIQYF
TGCAGTGCTAGAGATGCCAGGTTCGCTTCCAAAAACATTCAGTACTTC
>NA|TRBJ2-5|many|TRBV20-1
CSARGGASHTETQYF
TGCAGTGCTAGAGGGGGTGCATCTCATACGGAGACCCAGTACTTC
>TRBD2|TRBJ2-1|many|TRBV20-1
CSARSGTTFYNEQFF
TGCAGTGCTCGGTCCGGGACTACCTTTTACAATGAGCAGTTCTTC
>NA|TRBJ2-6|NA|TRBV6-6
CASNAAGANVLTF
TGTGCCAGCAATGCCGCCGGGGCCAACGTCCTGACTTTC
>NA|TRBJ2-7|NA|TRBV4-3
CASSRTHGAYEQYF
TGCGCCAGCAGCAGGACACACGGTGCCTACGAGCAGTACTTC
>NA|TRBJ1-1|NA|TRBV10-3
CAISESSRGRGNTEAFF
TGTGCCATCAGTGAGTCGTCTCGTGGCAGGGGGAACACTGAAGCTTTCTTT
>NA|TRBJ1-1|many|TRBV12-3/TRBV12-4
CASSLVEVWTDMNTEAFF
TGTGCCAGCAGTTTAGTAGAGGTCTGGACAGACATGAACACTGAAGCTTTCTTT
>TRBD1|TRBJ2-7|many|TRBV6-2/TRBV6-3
CASSYDRGLNLYEQYF
TGTGCCAGCAGTTACGACAGGGGTCTGAATTTGTACGAGCAGTACTTC
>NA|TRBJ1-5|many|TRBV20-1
CSATDGTADQPQHF
TGCAGTGCTACCGACGGGACGGCGGATCAGCCCCAGCATTTT
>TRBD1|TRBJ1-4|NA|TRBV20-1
CSARDPGQGEKLFF
TGCAGTGCTAGAGATCCGGGACAGGGTGAAAAACTGTTTTTT
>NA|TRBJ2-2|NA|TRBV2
CASRGARGANTGELFF
TGTGCCAGCAGGGGGGCGCGGGGCGCGAACACCGGGGAGCTGTTTTTT
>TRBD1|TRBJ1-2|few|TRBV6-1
CASSVGQRATGYTF
TGTGCCAGCAGTGTGGGACAGAGGGCGACCGGCTACACCTTC
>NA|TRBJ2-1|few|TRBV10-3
CAIRAGAEHYNEQFF
TGTGCCATCAGGGCGGGGGCGGAACACTACAATGAGCAGTTCTTC
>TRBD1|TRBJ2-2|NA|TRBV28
CASSRGTDQTGELFF
TGTGCCAGCAGCAGGGGGACAGACCAAACCGGGGAGCTGTTTTTT
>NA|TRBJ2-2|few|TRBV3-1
CASSQYPRTGTNTGELFF
TGTGCCAGCAGCCAATACCCTCGGACGGGTACGAACACCGGGGAGCTGTTTTTT
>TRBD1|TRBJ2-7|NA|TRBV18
CASSRGQNYKQYF
TGTGCCAGCTCACGGGGACAGAACTACAAGCAGTACTTC
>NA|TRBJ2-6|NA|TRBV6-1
CASSVNSGAYVLTF
TGTGCCAGCAGTGTAAACTCTGGGGCCTACGTCCTGACTTTC
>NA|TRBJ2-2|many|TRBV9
CASSVGATDQTGELFF
TGTGCCAGCAGCGTAGGGGCTACGGACCAAACCGGGGAGCTGTTTTTT
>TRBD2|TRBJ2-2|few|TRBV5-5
CASSPGGASTGELFF
TGTGCCAGCAGCCCCGGGGGGGCGTCCACCGGGGAGCTGTTTTTT
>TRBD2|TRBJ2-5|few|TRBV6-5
CASTPRSSGSPTLQETQYF
TGTGCCAGCACCCCTCGGAGTAGCGGGAGTCCCACCCTCCAAGAGACCCAGTACTTC
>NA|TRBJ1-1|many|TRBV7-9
CASSFREGTEAFF
TGTGCCAGCAGCTTCCGCGAAGGGACTGAAGCTTTCTTT
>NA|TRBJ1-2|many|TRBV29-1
CSVARGMGYGYTF
TGCAGCGTTGCCCGGGGGATGGGCTATGGCTACACCTTC
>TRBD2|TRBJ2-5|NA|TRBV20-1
CSATPLAGGQETQYF
TGCAGTGCTACACCTCTAGCGGGGGGCCAAGAGACCCAGTACTTC
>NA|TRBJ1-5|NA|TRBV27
CASSLEGASNQPQHF
TGTGCCAGCAGTTTAGAGGGAGCGAGCAATCAGCCCCAGCATTTT
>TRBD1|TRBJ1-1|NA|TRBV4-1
CASSHAGQGRTEAFF
TGCGCCAGCAGCCATGCCGGACAGGGGCGGACTGAAGCTTTCTTT
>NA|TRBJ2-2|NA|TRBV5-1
CASSLAVQGSGGELFF
TGCGCCAGCAGCTTGGCCGTACAGGGATCCGGCGGGGAGCTGTTTTTT
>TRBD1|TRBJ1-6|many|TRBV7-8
CASSSDRGGNSPLHF
TGTGCCAGCAGCTCGGACAGGGGTGGAAATTCACCCCTCCACTTT
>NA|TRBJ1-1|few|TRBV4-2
CASSQDQGESCFF
TGTGCCAGCAGCCAAGATCAGGGAGAGAGTTGCTTCTTT
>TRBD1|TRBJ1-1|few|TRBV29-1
CSVNTFGTGSTEAFF
TGCAGCGTTAATACATTCGGGACAGGGAGCACTGAAGCTTTCTTT
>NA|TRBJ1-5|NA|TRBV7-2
CASSLAPRAGNQPQHF
TGTGCCAGCAGCTTAGCCCCCAGGGCGGGCAATCAGCCCCAGCATTTT
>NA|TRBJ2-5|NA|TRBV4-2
CASSQGEAQSKETQYF
TGTGCCAGCAGCCAAGGGGAGGCTCAGAGTAAAGAGACCCAGTACTTC
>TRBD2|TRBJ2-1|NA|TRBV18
CASSPRRELLNEQFF
TGTGCCAGCTCACCTCGGCGGGAGCTGCTCAATGAGCAGTTCTTC
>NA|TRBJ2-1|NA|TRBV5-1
CASSLASGPARNEQFF
TGCGCCAGCAGCTTGGCCTCAGGACCAGCGCGGAATGAGCAGTTCTTC
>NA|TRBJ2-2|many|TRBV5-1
CASSLFGANTGELFF
TGCGCCAGCAGCTTGTTCGGGGCGAACACCGGGGAGCTGTTTTTT
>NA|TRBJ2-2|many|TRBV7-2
CASSLVTSYTGELFF
TGTGCCAGCAGCTTAGTTACAAGCTACACCGGGGAGCTGTTTTTT
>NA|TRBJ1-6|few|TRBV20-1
CSARENSPLHF
TGCAGTGCTAGAGAGAATTCACCCCTCCACTTT
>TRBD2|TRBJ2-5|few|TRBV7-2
CASSLQSREGTQYF
TGTGCCAGCAGCTTACAAAGTCGGGAGGGGACCCAGTACTTC
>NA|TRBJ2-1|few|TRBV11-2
CASSRAVRSTIEQFF
TGTGCCAGCAGCCGAGCCGTTCGCTCTACAATTGAGCAGTTCTTC
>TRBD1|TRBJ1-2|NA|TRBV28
CASSLGDSGYGYTF
TGTGCCAGCAGTTTAGGGGACAGCGGCTATGGCTACACCTTC
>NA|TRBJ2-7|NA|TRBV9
CASSPGDRNYEQYF
TGTGCCAGCAGCCCCGGAGACAGGAACTACGAGCAGTACTTC
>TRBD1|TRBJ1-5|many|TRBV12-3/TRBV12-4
CASSSTGSSNQPQHF
TGTGCCAGCAGTTCGACAGGGTCTAGCAATCAGCCCCAGCATTTT
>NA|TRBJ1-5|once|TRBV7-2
CASSTSGLNQPQHF
TGTGCCAGCAGCACCTCGGGGCTCAATCAGCCCCAGCATTTT
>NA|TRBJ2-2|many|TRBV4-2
CASSQRTRGGGELFF
TGTGCCAGCAGCCAGAGAACCCGGGGCGGCGGGGAGCTGTTTTTT
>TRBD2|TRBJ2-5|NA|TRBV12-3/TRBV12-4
CASSPGLAGGWNF
TGTGCCAGCAGTCCCGGACTAGCGGGGGGCTGGAACTTC
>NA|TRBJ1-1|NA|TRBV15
CATSRDSDTEAFF
TGTGCCACCAGCAGAGATTCGGACACTGAAGCTTTCTTT